The 17 T cell receptor beta chains in this list originate from one sample, sequenced in a study of blood T cell repertoires in COVID-19. This table comes from immunoSEQ multiplex PCR, and its TCRdb copy is limited to in-frame clones, with some not included. This table has approximately 300,000 clones, roughly 90% appearing once. Sequencing was carried out using PBMCs or T cells enriched from blood (not recorded which). These receptors originate from a woman aged 30 to 39 who had recovered from COVID-19.

The gene calls are TRBV6-6 and TRBJ1-1; D possibly corresponds to TRBD1 (6 bases). The V and J ends lost 10 bases and 5 bases respectively, with 17 bases between them. This CDR3 has 13 residues. Germline V gives CDR1 MNHNY, CDR2 SVGAGI (reference sequence). The CDR3 bases are TGTGCCACCACCTTCAGGGGTGGAACTGAAGCTTTCTTT. It codes for CATTFRGGTEAFF.

The gene calls are TRBV7-9 and TRBJ2-4, with D possibly being TRBD1 (7 bases). Germline assignment: CDR1 SEHNR and CDR2 FQNEAQ (reference sequence). Trimming pared 5 bases from V and 6 bases from J, leaving 17 bases between. The CDR3 is made up of 15 amino acids. Written as DNA, the CDR3 is TGTGCCAGCAGCGCTTACAGGGGAGGTGGAAACATTCAGTACTTC. Translation: CASSAYRGGGNIQYF.

This rearrangement joins TRBV2 to TRBJ1-3; D unresolved. Trimming cost V 1 base and J 4 bases, with 17 bases left between them. Germline CDR1 SNHLY, CDR2 FYNNEI. The CDR3 has 17 amino acids. The CDR3 loop reads CASSEEAGLVLGNTIYF. As DNA, the CDR3 is TGTGCCAGCAGTGAAGAGGCGGGGTTGGTTTTAGGAAACACCATATATTTT.

The V and J genes are TRBV28 and TRBJ1-2; 7 nucleotides line up with TRBD1. The CDR3 spans 14 residues. V shed 5 bases, J shed 8 bases, and the junction held 11 bases outside the gene matches. Germline V gene lookup returns CDR1 MDHEN and CDR2 SYDVKM. CDR3 sequence reads: CASSPPTGSRGYTF. CDR3 DNA sequence: TGTGCCAGCAGTCCTCCGACAGGGTCGAGGGGCTACACCTTC.

The rearrangement links TRBV7-2 to TRBJ1-5, with D unresolved. The CDR3 contains 12 residues. Germline CDR1 SGHTA, CDR2 FQGNSA. Trimming removed 5 bases from V and 6 bases from J, with 8 bases in between. CDR3 region: CASSQAGQPQHF. Here the CDR3 DNA reads TGTGCCAGCAGCCAGGCCGGTCAGCCCCAGCATTTT.

This clone was counted between two and nine times. The chain couples TRBV5-3 to TRBJ2-2; D is undetermined. TRBV5-3 is placed among ORFs of uncertain function. This CDR3 has 16 residues. V was shortened by 2 bases and J by 4 bases, with 15 bases between the two germline ends. CDR3 sequence reads: CARSLRSLRPTGELFF. For the CDR3, the DNA is TGTGCCAGAAGCTTACGGAGCCTTAGGCCCACCGGGGAGCTGTTTTTT.

The chain couples TRBV6-5 to TRBJ1-1; 8 bases map to TRBD1. With V trimmed by 6 bases and J by 3 bases, 3 bases remained unmatched. The CDR3 consists of 13 residues. Germline-derived CDR1 and CDR2 are MNHEY and SVGAGI. CDR3 residues: CASRGQDYTEAFF. CDR3 bases: TGTGCCAGCAGGGGACAGGACTACACTGAAGCTTTCTTT.

V and J are TRBV9 and TRBJ2-1, with TRBD2 identical over 13 bases. Germline V gene data show CDR1 as SGDLS and CDR2 as YYNGEE. V lost 0 bases, J lost 7 bases, and 7 bases stayed unmatched. CDR3 length: 17 amino acids. The CDR3 nucleotides read TGTGCCAGCAGCGTAGCCCCCGGGACTAGCGGGACTAATGAGCAGTTCTTC. Amino acid sequence: CASSVAPGTSGTNEQFF.

The chain links TRBV21-1 to TRBJ1-1; the table names TRBD1, a call not compared with the DNA. TRBV21-1 is an annotated pseudogene. The CDR3 has 16 amino acids. As DNA, the CDR3 is TGTGCCAGCAGCAAAGTCAGGGGCAGGGTGAACACTGAAGCTTTCTTT. As protein: CASSKVRGRVNTEAFF.

The chain joins TRBV6-5 to TRBJ2-7, with 7 nucleotides matching TRBD1. The CDR3 runs 14 residues. Germline values: CDR1 MNHEY, CDR2 SVGAGI. J gave up 5 bases and V 4 bases, and 8 bases lay outside the gene matches. The CDR3 sequence is CASSSHYRGNEQYF. The CDR3 nucleotides are TGTGCCAGCAGTTCTCACTACAGGGGTAACGAGCAGTACTTC.

J is TRBJ2-7 and V is TRBV27; 9 bases line up with TRBD1. Trimming at V came to 3 bases and at J to 3 bases, leaving 9 bases not matched to a gene. CDR1 MNHEY and CDR2 SMNVEV come from the germline V gene (reference sequence). CDR3 length: 16 residues. CDR3 nucleotide sequence: TGTGCCAGCAGTTTGTGGGGGGACAGGGCAGGCTACGAGCAGTACTTC. This encodes CASSLWGDRAGYEQYF.

V gene TRBV4-3 combines with J gene TRBJ1-2; TRBD1 matches at 8 bases. This CDR3 contains 17 residues. Germline CDR1 reads LGHNA; CDR2 reads YSLEER. The J segment lost 4 bases and the V segment lost 0 bases, leaving 10 bases of the junction unmatched. The CDR3 sequence: CASSQDLRQGAAYGYTF. DNA of the CDR3: TGCGCCAGCAGCCAAGATCTTAGGCAGGGGGCCGCCTATGGCTACACCTTC.

This clone was recorded once. The V gene is TRBV5-1, the J gene TRBJ1-2; 7 nucleotides match TRBD1. CDR1 is SGHRS, CDR2 YFSETQ, per germline. The J segment lost 8 bases and the V segment lost 4 bases, leaving 5 bases of the junction unmatched. The length of the CDR3 is 12 residues. CDR3 sequence (DNA): TGCGCCAGCAGCCCAACAGGGGACGGCTACACCTTC. This sequence encodes CASSPTGDGYTF.

J is TRBJ1-2 and V is TRBV11-2, with D hard to call. CDR1 is SGHAT and CDR2 is FQNNGV in the germline V gene. The CDR3 extends over 14 amino acids. With 0 bases removed from V and 1 base from J, the gap between germline ends came to 6 bases. As DNA, the CDR3 is TGTGCCAGCAGCTTAGATCATAGTAACTATGGCTACACCTTC. Translating gives CASSLDHSNYGYTF.

The chain uses TRBV28 and TRBJ1-2; D is perhaps TRBD1 (5 bases). The V end was cut by 7 bases, the J end by 0 bases, with 12 bases between. Germline CDR1 is MDHEN and CDR2 is SYDVKM. This CDR3 contains 14 residues. CDR3 region: CASTFLGANYGYTF. CDR3 sequence (DNA): TGTGCCAGCACCTTCCTAGGGGCTAACTATGGCTACACCTTC.

This clone was detected once. The chain recombines TRBV20-1 with TRBJ2-1; 8 bases match TRBD2. The CDR3 consists of 15 residues. The germline gives CDR1 DFQATT, CDR2 SNEGSKA (reference sequence). With V trimmed by 3 bases and J by 2 bases, 6 bases remained unmatched. Here the CDR3 reads CSASSSGSPYNEQFF. The CDR3 DNA reads as TGCAGTGCTAGTTCGAGCGGGAGTCCCTACAATGAGCAGTTCTTC.

This clone occurred once. The rearrangement joins TRBV7-9 to TRBJ2-3, with D tentatively TRBD1 (6 bases). The V gene's germline CDR1 is SEHNR and CDR2 FQNEAQ (reference sequence). With 5 bases removed from V and 0 bases from J, the gap between germline ends came to 9 bases. The CDR3 is 14 amino acids. CDR3 protein: CASSRDTSTDTQYF. Here the CDR3 DNA reads TGTGCCAGCAGCCGGGACACCAGCACAGATACGCAGTATTTT.